The subject of this entry is one T cell receptor beta chain. The sample originates from a study of blood T cell repertoires in COVID-19. Looking at the study overall: From the United States, Italy and Spain came samples of acute and convalescent COVID-19. PBMCs, B-cell-depleted T cells, or T cells were the source of the cDNA or gDNA that made up the material.

Original processing notes: For nucleated cells, counts were estimated from reference gene primer amplification. Produced via immunoSEQ multiplex PCR; TCRdb's table is partial and in-frame only. Clone size and the V and J calls come from that table; the DNA yielded D and trimming. This table has roughly 63,000 clones, 74% appearing once. The germline V gene encodes CDR1 SGHVS and CDR2 FQNEAQ. V lost 2 bases, J lost 1 base, and 4 bases stayed unmatched. The length of the CDR3 is 15 residues. J is TRBJ1-1 and V is TRBV7-8; 7 bases are a match to TRBD1. The material sequenced was peripheral blood. This TCR came from a woman older than 75 with acute or convalescent COVID-19. The CDR3 bases are TGTGCCAGCAGCTTATTCAGGGGGAGGAACACTGAAGCTTTCTTT. This gives the protein CASSLFRGRNTEAFF.